The 7 T cell receptor beta chains reported below all come from one sample, sequenced in a study of shared clonotypes between healthy human individuals. Only CD45RO-negative cells positively selected for CCR7 counted as naive CD8 cells, so terminally differentiated effector memory CD45RA+ cells were excluded. Assay used: immunoSEQ multiplex PCR; TCRdb lists only in-frame clones, some missing. The sample records hundreds of thousands of clones, roughly 98% being singletons. Material: naive CD8+ T cells sorted from blood. These receptor sequences come from a young man in good health.

This sequence joins TRBV6-5 and TRBJ2-7; D not resolved. Per the germline V gene, CDR1 is MNHEY and CDR2 is SVGAGI. The V end was cut by 5 bases, the J end by 0 bases, with 11 bases between. This CDR3 is built from 14 residues. This CDR3 reads CASSQQLSSYEQYF. The CDR3, as DNA: TGTGCCAGCAGTCAACAGCTGAGCTCCTACGAGCAGTACTTC.

J is TRBJ2-5 and V is TRBV9, with no clear D. The V end was cut by 4 bases, the J end by 2 bases, with 21 bases between. This CDR3 is 17 amino acids long. Germline V gene data show CDR1 as SGDLS and CDR2 as YYNGEE. The CDR3 nucleotides are TGTGCCAGCAGCCCACCAGTGGTAGGGCTCTATCAAGAGACCCAGTACTTC. As protein: CASSPPVVGLYQETQYF.

The V gene is TRBV7-2, the J gene TRBJ1-4; D remains unclear. V lost 1 base to trimming and J lost 4 bases, with 10 bases between them. The CDR3 runs 15 residues. Germline assignment: CDR1 SGHTA and CDR2 FQGNSA. The CDR3 DNA sequence: TGTGCCAGCAGCTTAGGTCCCGGTGATAATGAAAAACTGTTTTTT. It codes for CASSLGPGDNEKLFF.

The chain uses TRBV7-6 and TRBJ2-7; 7 bases are a match to TRBD1. Trimming took 7 bases from V and 0 from J; bases not matched to a gene: 9. The CDR3 loop spans 15 amino acids. Germline values: CDR1 SGHVS, CDR2 FNYEAQ. The CDR3 loop is CASTLYRGNSYEQYF. The CDR3 DNA reads as TGTGCCAGCACTTTGTACAGGGGAAACTCCTACGAGCAGTACTTC. The whole variable domain, filled in from reference TRBV7-6 and TRBJ2-7, reads GAGVSQSPRYKVTKRGQDVALRCDPISGHVSLYWYRQALGQGPEFLTYFNYEAQQDKSGLPNDRFSAERPEGSISTLTIQRTEQRDSAMYRCASTLYRGNSYEQYFGPGTRLTVT.

J is TRBJ2-3 and V is TRBV7-9, with 7 bases lining up with TRBD1. V shed 6 bases, J shed 3 bases, and the junction held 15 bases outside the gene matches. Per germline, CDR1 SEHNR and CDR2 FQNEAQ (reference sequence). The CDR3 extends over 17 amino acids. In DNA form, the CDR3 reads TGTGCCAGCAGGCCATCGAGGACAGGCGGTTTAACAGATACGCAGTATTTT. Protein: CASRPSRTGGLTDTQYF.

V and J are TRBV6-1 and TRBJ2-7, with D unclear. The CDR3 totals 16 residues. The germline V gene has CDR1 MNHNS and CDR2 SASEGT. V lost 4 bases and J lost 1, with 17 bases in between. Here the CDR3 reads CASSGRSGLGSYEQYF. CDR3 in DNA: TGTGCCAGCAGTGGCCGGTCCGGCCTTGGGTCCTACGAGCAGTACTTC.

This chain connects TRBV7-3 to TRBJ2-7; TRBD2 matches 11 bases. Germline V CDR1 and CDR2: SGHTA, FQGTGA. The V segment lost 4 bases and the J segment 6 bases; nucleotides outside the gene matches: 5. There are 14 residues in the CDR3. CDR3 amino acids: CASSSLAGGSEQYF. The CDR3 DNA reads as TGTGCCAGCAGCTCTCTAGCGGGAGGTAGCGAGCAGTACTTC.